These T cell receptor beta chains were read from a single sample in a study of OX40 agonist ivuxolimab in advanced cancers. Data came from immunoSEQ multiplex PCR; TCRdb stores just in-frame clones and leaves some out. The table includes approximately 80,000 clones, around 94% detected once. The sample was CD4+ or CD8+ T cells sorted from blood, taken in a trial of the OX40 agonist ivuxolimab. These TCRs come from an adult with an advanced solid tumor such as melanoma, head and neck, liver or kidney cancer. CDR3s include the opening cysteine and the closing phenylalanine or tryptophan. Rows may omit the clone size; those that give it use once, few, many or a size class.

V gene	J gene	CDR3 length	clone size	CDR3 protein
TRBV28	TRBJ2-7	15	-	CASSFSTGAGYEQYF
TRBV4-1	TRBJ2-1	13	-	CASSQDLRGTQFF
TRBV6-1	TRBJ1-4	13	-	CAVRGLSDEKLFF
TRBV4-2	TRBJ1-1	17	-	CASSQTYRGYANTEAFF
TRBV19	TRBJ2-3	13	-	CASNGGSTDTQYF
TRBV5-6	TRBJ1-6	15	-	CASRRASSYNSPLHF
TRBV18	-	15	-	CASSPSGQGAHEQYF
TRBV7-9	TRBJ2-3	13	few	CASSGGSADTQYF
TRBV7-9	TRBJ2-1	14	-	CASSLTSSYNEQFF
TRBV10-1	TRBJ2-7	13	-	CDHGGDGLYEQYF
TRBV19	TRBJ1-1	12	-	CASSIDSAEAFF
TRBV11-2	TRBJ2-5	14	-	CASSLDGGQETQYF
TRBV11-2	TRBJ1-1	13	-	CASSLHQGTEAFF
TRBV4-1	-	13	-	CASSLTSDYEQYF
TRBV7-8	TRBJ2-7	14	-	CASSLAGGVREQYF
TRBV4-2	TRBJ1-1	13	-	CASSQGVGTEAFF